These 20 T cell receptor beta chains were sequenced from one sample in a study of post-analysis software for immune sequencing data (dated by TCRdb to 2013 to 2016). Overall study outcomes, separate from this receptor: Significantly higher frequencies in patients than in controls were found for about five TRBV segments, including TRBV5-6, TRBV5-1 and TRBV20-1.

Library preparation employed PCR. The instrument was an Illumina HiSeq 2500. Unique molecular identifiers were incorporated into TCR beta cDNA libraries to reduce PCR and sequencing biases. In TCRdb, the public reads were trimmed at Q25 with fastp and aligned with MiXCR, with productive beta chains retained. When rows share a CDR3 protein, they turn into one entry using the most common DNA and genes. This sample has 650,000 to 850,000 distinct CDR3 sequences in its table, and 53% of those were observed once. The leading ten clones occupy approximately 4.5% of the sample. These TCRs' antigens remain unknown. Sequencing was performed on blood. These TCRs come from a girl aged 10 to 17 with multiple sclerosis.

This clonotype has more than one count but fewer than ten. The V call is TRBV3-1, the J call TRBJ1-1, with a weak D call TRBD1 (6 bases). Trimming removed 4 bases at V and 5 bases at J, with 11 bases between. The CDR3 loop spans 13 amino acids. Germline-derived CDR1 and CDR2 are LGHDT and YNNKEL (reference sequence). CDR3: CASSLQRGTEAFF. The CDR3 coding sequence is TGTGCCAGCAGCCTCCAGAGGGGGACTGAAGCTTTCTTT.

This rearrangement joins TRBV11-2 to TRBJ1-5; no definite D call. CDR1 SGHAT and CDR2 FQNNGV come from the germline V gene. This CDR3 spans 11 amino acids. The V gene lost 5 bases and the J gene lost 9 bases, with 8 bases spanning the gap. The CDR3 region is CASSLLGPQHF. The CDR3 nucleotides read TGTGCCAGCAGCCTCCTTGGGCCCCAGCATTTT.

The rearrangement joins TRBV2 to TRBJ2-6; D is perhaps TRBD2 (5 bases). Germline CDR1 SNHLY, CDR2 FYNNEI. The V gene lost 6 bases and the J gene lost 0 bases, with 6 bases spanning the gap. This CDR3 contains 14 residues. The CDR3 coding sequence is TGTGCCAGCAGCACTAGCTCTGGGGCCAACGTCCTGACTTTC. Protein product: CASSTSSGANVLTF.

The chain uses TRBV7-2 and TRBJ2-5; D perhaps matches TRBD1 (5 bases). Germline CDR1 reads SGHTA; CDR2 reads FQGNSA. There are 13 residues in the CDR3. Trimming pared 8 bases from V and 3 bases from J, leaving 13 bases between. CDR3 DNA: TGTGCCAGCCGCCCAGGGTTGAAAGAGACCCAGTACTTC. It codes for CASRPGLKETQYF.

The J gene is TRBJ1-2, the V gene TRBV7-9; D might be TRBD1 (5 bases). Trimming stripped 3 bases from V and 6 bases from J, with 17 bases between. The germline V gene encodes CDR1 SEHNR and CDR2 FQNEAQ (reference sequence). The CDR3 length is 15 residues. CDR3: CASSFIGAGQDGYTF. The CDR3 region has the DNA TGTGCCAGCAGCTTTATAGGGGCCGGACAAGATGGCTACACCTTC.

The V gene is TRBV20-1, the J gene TRBJ2-7; the match to TRBD1 covers 9 bases. Germline-derived CDR1 and CDR2 are DFQATT and SNEGSKA (reference sequence). The V segment lost 0 bases and the J segment 3 bases; nucleotides outside the gene matches: 3. The CDR3 has 14 amino acids. The CDR3 reads CSAREGDRDYEQYF. The CDR3 bases are TGCAGTGCTAGAGAGGGGGACAGGGACTACGAGCAGTACTTC.

The CDR3 reads CASSKLRVGPQNTEAFF. In DNA form, the CDR3 reads TGTGCCAGCAGCAAACTAAGGGTGGGGCCTCAGAACACTGAAGCTTTCTTT. The rearrangement links TRBV21-1 to TRBJ1-1; the listed D gene, TRBD1, was not tested against the DNA. TRBV21-1 is shown as a pseudogene. The CDR3 runs 17 residues.

The gene calls are TRBV14 and TRBJ2-1, with 12 bases identical to TRBD2. The germline CDR1 and CDR2 sequences are SGHDN and FVKESK. V shed 0 bases, J shed 7 bases, and the junction held 4 bases outside the gene matches. CDR3 size: 16 residues. The CDR3 coding sequence is TGTGCCAGCAGCCAAGATCGACTAGCGGGAGTTAATGAGCAGTTCTTC. This gives the protein CASSQDRLAGVNEQFF.

A few counts support this clonotype. The chain has TRBV5-1 and TRBJ1-2; TRBD1 aligns across 7 bases. CDR3 size: 13 residues. CDR1 and CDR2 from the germline V gene are SGHRS and YFSETQ. V lost 8 bases, J lost 5 bases, and 9 bases stayed unmatched. In nucleotides, the CDR3 is TGCGCCAGTGCGGACACAGGGGTTTATGGCTACACCTTC. Amino acid sequence: CASADTGVYGYTF.

V is TRBV4-1 and J is TRBJ2-4; D is uncertain. The CDR3 has 15 residues. With 3 bases removed from V and 0 bases from J, the gap between germline ends came to 9 bases. CDR1 is MGHRA and CDR2 is YSYEKL in the germline V gene. CDR3: CASSHVEVAKNIQYF. CDR3 sequence (DNA): TGCGCCAGCAGCCACGTGGAAGTAGCCAAAAACATTCAGTACTTC.

The V call is TRBV9, the J call TRBJ2-3; TRBD2 matches at 14 bases. With V trimmed by 3 bases and J by 2 bases, 8 bases remained unmatched. The CDR3 has 18 residues. From germline, CDR1 is SGDLS and CDR2 YYNGEE. As DNA, the CDR3 is TGTGCCAGCAGCGCGGGCGGACTAGCGGGAGGCCCCACAGATACGCAGTATTTT. It is translated as CASSAGGLAGGPTDTQYF.

The J gene is TRBJ2-1, the V gene TRBV20-1, with D perhaps given as TRBD1 or TRBD2 (5 bases each). The germline gives CDR1 DFQATT, CDR2 SNEGSKA (reference sequence). This CDR3 is built from 14 residues. This chain's CDR3 is CSVVRGPFSYEQFF. CDR3 DNA: TGCAGCGTTGTTCGGGGCCCTTTCTCCTACGAGCAGTTCTTC.

This clonotype was observed a handful of times. V gene TRBV5-4 combines with J gene TRBJ2-3; 9 bases are shared with TRBD2. The CDR3 runs to 16 residues. The V gene's germline CDR1 is SGHNT and CDR2 YYREEE (reference sequence). V lost 0 bases, J lost 2 bases, and 4 bases stayed unmatched. The CDR3 region has the DNA TGTGCCAGCAGCTTGGGTAGCGGGGGCCACACAGATACGCAGTATTTT. Residues: CASSLGSGGHTDTQYF.

This clonotype came up a few times. The chain couples TRBV7-2 to TRBJ2-1, with TRBD1 matching over 9 bases. J lost 10 bases, V lost 2 bases, and 12 bases had no gene match. Germline V gene sequence: CDR1 SGHTA, CDR2 FQGNSA. CDR3 length: 16 amino acids. This CDR3 is CASSLYPTGGKREQFF. The CDR3 bases are TGTGCCAGCAGCTTATATCCGACAGGGGGAAAAAGGGAGCAGTTCTTC.

This chain joins TRBV20-1 and TRBJ1-1; the D is unclear. The germline V gene encodes CDR1 DFQATT and CDR2 SNEGSKA (reference sequence). V shed 6 bases and J shed 5 bases, with 7 bases lying between them. The CDR3 is 10 residues long. The CDR3: CSAPETEAFF. CDR3 bases: TGCAGTGCCCCGGAGACTGAAGCTTTCTTT.

This clonotype was counted only a few times. The chain links TRBV6-5 to TRBJ2-7, with D perhaps being TRBD1 or TRBD2 (5 bases each). V shed 8 bases and J shed 2 bases, with 10 bases lying between them. The CDR3 has 12 amino acids. Germline V gives CDR1 MNHEY, CDR2 SVGAGI. As DNA, the CDR3 is TGTGCCAGCGGGGGACCTACCTACGAGCAGTACTTC. Translated: CASGGPTYEQYF.

The chain couples TRBV12-3 or TRBV12-4 to TRBJ1-2; the match to TRBD1 covers 7 bases. V gave up 5 bases and J gave up 7 bases; unmatched junction bases: 4. CDR3 length equals 12 residues. The CDR3 bases are TGTGCCAGCAGTATTGACAGGGCTGGCTACACCTTC. Translated, it gives CASSIDRAGYTF.

In DNA form, the CDR3 reads TGTGCCAGCAGCTCCAGGGCTAGCCCCTACAATGAGCAGTTCTTC. Translated, it gives CASSSRASPYNEQFF. V usage is TRBV11-3 and J usage is TRBJ2-1; the D gene could be TRBD1 or TRBD2 (5 bases each). Trimming removed 4 bases from V and 2 bases from J, with 12 bases in between. The CDR3 is 15 amino acids. Germline CDR1 reads SGHNT; CDR2 reads YENEEA.

The chain employs TRBV20-1 and TRBJ2-3; 9 bases are shared with TRBD2. V dropped 3 bases and J dropped 3; count of bases not matched to a gene: 4. CDR1 and CDR2 from the germline V gene are DFQATT and SNEGSKA (reference sequence). This CDR3 spans 14 amino acids. CDR3: CSASSGGGTDTQYF. The CDR3 bases are TGCAGTGCTAGTAGCGGGGGAGGGACAGATACGCAGTATTTT.

The chain is built from TRBV20-1 and TRBJ2-1; tentatively, D is TRBD2 (5 bases). V lost 6 bases to trimming and J lost 9 bases, with 18 bases between them. This CDR3 spans 13 amino acids. CDR1 is DFQATT and CDR2 is SNEGSKA in the germline V gene (reference sequence). The CDR3: CSARRLAGIEQFF. The CDR3 DNA reads as TGCAGTGCCCGCAGGCTAGCTGGTATTGAGCAGTTCTTC.